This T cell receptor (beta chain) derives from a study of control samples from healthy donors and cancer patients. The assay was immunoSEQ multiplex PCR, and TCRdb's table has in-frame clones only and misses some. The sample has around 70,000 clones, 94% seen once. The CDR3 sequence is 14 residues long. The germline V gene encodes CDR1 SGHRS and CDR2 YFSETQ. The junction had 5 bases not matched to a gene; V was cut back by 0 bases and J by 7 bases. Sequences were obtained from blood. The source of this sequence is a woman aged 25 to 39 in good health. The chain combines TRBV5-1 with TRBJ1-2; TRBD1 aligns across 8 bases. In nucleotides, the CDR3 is TGCGCCAGCAGCTTGGAAGGACAGGGCGGTGGCTACACCTTC. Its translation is CASSLEGQGGGYTF. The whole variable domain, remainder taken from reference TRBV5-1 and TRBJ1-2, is KAGVTQTPRYLIKTRGQQVTLSCSPISGHRSVSWYQQTPGQGLQFLFEYFSETQRNKGNFPGRFSGRQFSNSRSEMNVSTLELGDSALYLCASSLEGQGGGYTFGSGTRLTVV.